This TCR beta chain was sequenced in a study of cytomegalovirus exposure and HLA in healthy donors. Turning to this clone: Its antigen remains unidentified.

Broader study findings: Later genetic work tied a missense DCLRE1C variant to beta-chain V and J trimming.

PCR employed 60 Vbeta and 13 Jbeta primers. Data came from immunoSEQ multiplex PCR; TCRdb stores just in-frame clones and leaves some out. The sample has 85,000 to 100,000 clones, roughly 80% seen once; the top ten hold about 0.71%. Germline CDR1 reads MGHRA; CDR2 reads YSYEKL. The CDR3 contains 17 residues. J lost 3 bases, V lost 0 bases, and 11 bases had no gene match. Sequences were obtained from PBMCs. The TCR originated in a woman aged 55-75 years in good health and CMV-seronegative. The rearrangement uses TRBV4-1 and TRBJ2-7; TRBD2 aligns across 7 bases. The CDR3 reads CASSQDLPGTTDYEQYF. The CDR3 DNA reads TGCGCCAGCAGCCAAGATCTTCCCGGGACTACCGACTACGAGCAGTACTTC.